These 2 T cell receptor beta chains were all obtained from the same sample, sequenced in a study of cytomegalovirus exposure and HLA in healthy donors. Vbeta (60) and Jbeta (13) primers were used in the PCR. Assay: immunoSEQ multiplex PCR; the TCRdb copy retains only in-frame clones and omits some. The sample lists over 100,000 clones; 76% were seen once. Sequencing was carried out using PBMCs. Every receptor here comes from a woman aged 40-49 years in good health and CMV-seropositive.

The CDR3, as DNA: TGTGCCAGCAGCTTGGCAGGGGTAGATTGGGAGACCCAGTACTTC. It is translated as CASSLAGVDWETQYF. The rearrangement uses TRBV11-2 and TRBJ2-5; D might be TRBD1 (6 bases). Trimming shortened V by 3 bases and J by 5 bases, and 16 bases separated the two germline ends. This CDR3 is built from 15 residues. Germline V CDR1 and CDR2: SGHAT, FQNNGV.

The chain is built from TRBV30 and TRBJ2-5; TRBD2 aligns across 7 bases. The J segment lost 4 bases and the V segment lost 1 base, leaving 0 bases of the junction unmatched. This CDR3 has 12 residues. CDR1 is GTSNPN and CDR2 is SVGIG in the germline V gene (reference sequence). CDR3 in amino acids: CAWSGGGETQYF. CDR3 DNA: TGTGCCTGGAGTGGGGGGGGAGAGACCCAGTACTTC.